The 18 T cell receptor beta chains below come from one sample, sequenced in a study of cytomegalovirus exposure and HLA in healthy donors. The PCR made use of 60 Vbeta and 13 Jbeta primers. Data came from immunoSEQ multiplex PCR; TCRdb stores just in-frame clones and leaves some out. This sample has about 190,000 clones, with around 75% found just once. Sequences were obtained from PBMCs. The receptors were gathered from a woman aged 25 to 39 in good health and CMV-seropositive.

Details on this clone: An end of the junction differs from the germline gene, which may be a read error. This chain connects TRBV7-2 to TRBJ2-3; 12 bases line up with TRBD2. Germline V CDR1 and CDR2: SGHTA, FQGNSA. The length of the CDR3 is 17 residues. The CDR3 here is CASSPFLAGGPTDTQYF. DNA for the CDR3: TGTGCCAGCAGCCCATTTCTAGCGGGAGGGCCCACAGATACGCAGTACTTT.

V usage is TRBV2 and J usage is TRBJ2-2; TRBD1 might be the D (6 bases). This CDR3 comprises 14 residues. Deletions cut 7 bases from V and 1 base from J, with 10 bases between. Germline V gives CDR1 SNHLY, CDR2 FYNNEI. CDR3: CASKRTENTGELFF. The CDR3 DNA sequence: TGTGCCAGCAAAAGGACAGAGAACACCGGGGAGCTGTTTTTT.

This chain links TRBV28 with TRBJ2-7, with 10 bases that match TRBD1. The CDR3 has 15 amino acids. V lost 2 bases to trimming and J lost 4 bases; unmatched junction nucleotides: 5. Germline V gene data show CDR1 as MDHEN and CDR2 as SYDVKM. The CDR3 DNA reads as TGTGCCAGCAGTTTAGGGACAGGGGTAGGATACGAGCAGTACTTC. This gives the protein CASSLGTGVGYEQYF.

V usage is TRBV11-2 and J usage is TRBJ2-1, with 9 bases identical to TRBD2. CDR1 is SGHAT and CDR2 is FQNNGV in the germline V gene. Trimming at V came to 6 bases and at J to 5 bases, leaving 17 bases not matched to a gene. The CDR3 covers 18 residues. The CDR3 is CASRRGGWETSGDNEQFF. CDR3 in DNA: TGTGCCAGCAGACGGGGGGGATGGGAGACTAGCGGAGACAATGAGCAGTTCTTC.

The rearrangement uses TRBV28 and TRBJ2-1, with 12 bases lining up with TRBD2. CDR3 size: 16 residues. Trimming removed 5 bases from V and 8 bases from J; junction bases left unmatched: 10. CDR1 is MDHEN, CDR2 SYDVKM, per germline. In DNA form, the CDR3 reads TGTGCCAGCAGTCCCCGGACTAGCGGGATTAGAGATGAGCAGTTCTTC. Translating gives CASSPRTSGIRDEQFF.

J is TRBJ2-7 and V is TRBV2, with D unresolved. The V end lost 10 bases, the J end lost 2 bases, and 15 bases lay between the germline ends. Per germline, CDR1 SNHLY and CDR2 FYNNEI. This CDR3 spans 13 amino acids. As DNA, the CDR3 is TGTGCCACCAAAGGCCAGGTTACCTACGAGCAGTACTTC. The encoded protein is CATKGQVTYEQYF.

The chain recombines TRBV7-9 with TRBJ2-3; 7 bases align to TRBD1. V gave up 3 bases and J gave up 2 bases; unmatched junction bases: 5. Per the germline V gene, CDR1 is SEHNR and CDR2 is FQNEAQ (reference sequence). CDR3 size: 15 residues. The CDR3 loop is CASSLRQGNTDTQYF. DNA of the CDR3: TGTGCCAGCAGCTTGCGACAGGGTAACACAGATACGCAGTATTTT.

The chain employs TRBV6-1 and TRBJ1-4; D gene ambiguous. The CDR3 consists of 14 residues. Germline V CDR1 and CDR2: MNHNS, SASEGT. Trimming took 4 bases from V and 1 from J, leaving 7 bases between them. CDR3 residues: CASSAGLTNEKLFF. DNA for the CDR3: TGTGCCAGCAGTGCAGGCCTAACTAATGAAAAACTGTTTTTT.

The chain has TRBV7-9 and TRBJ2-2; D is unresolved. The germline V gene has CDR1 SEHNR and CDR2 FQNEAQ (reference sequence). V lost 8 bases, J lost 6 bases, and 4 bases lay in between. The length of the CDR3 is 10 residues. CDR3 DNA: TGTGCCAGCTCGGCCGGGGAGCTGTTTTTT. Its protein is CASSAGELFF.

The chain uses TRBV9 and TRBJ1-1; D is unresolved. Germline V CDR1 and CDR2: SGDLS, YYNGEE. The CDR3 is made up of 12 amino acids. Between the trimmed V and J ends, which lost 3 bases and 4 bases, there was a span of 7 bases. CDR3 loop: CASSARGTEAFF. In nucleotides, the CDR3 is TGTGCCAGCAGCGCCCGGGGCACTGAAGCTTTCTTT.

The V gene is TRBV7-2, the J gene TRBJ1-1; a possible D gene is TRBD1 (6 bases). The germline V and J ends were trimmed by 1 base and 8 bases, with 17 bases remaining between them. The length of the CDR3 is 15 residues. Germline CDR1 and CDR2: SGHTA and FQGNSA. This chain's CDR3 is CASSLELGMDREAFF. DNA for the CDR3: TGTGCCAGCAGCTTAGAGCTAGGAATGGACAGAGAAGCTTTCTTT.

The chain recombines TRBV19 with TRBJ1-1; D is undetermined. V was clipped by 3 bases and J by 4 bases, with 9 bases between them. Germline V gene lookup returns CDR1 LNHDA and CDR2 SQIVND (reference sequence). This CDR3 has 13 amino acids. The CDR3 is CASSISRPTEAFF. In nucleotides, the CDR3 is TGTGCCAGTAGTATCTCGCGGCCCACTGAAGCTTTCTTT.

This clone has more than one count but fewer than ten. This chain connects TRBV6-1 to TRBJ1-5; 10 nucleotides match TRBD1. CDR3 size: 18 residues. The germline CDR1 and CDR2 sequences are MNHNS and SASEGT. Losses at the gene ends were 4 bases for V and 2 bases for J; bases not matched to a gene: 11. CDR3 nucleotides: TGTGCCAGCAGTGCGGGGGACAGGGGAGGGCGAGGCAATCAGCCCCAGCATTTT. It encodes CASSAGDRGGRGNQPQHF.

This chain uses TRBV27 with TRBJ2-2, with a possible D match to TRBD1 (5 bases). The CDR3 covers 15 residues. CDR1 is MNHEY and CDR2 is SMNVEV in the germline V gene (reference sequence). The germline V and J ends were trimmed by 7 bases and 2 bases, with 14 bases remaining between them. Here the CDR3 DNA reads TGTGCCAGCATCGACAGAGATCTTAACACCGGGGAGCTGTTTTTT. As protein: CASIDRDLNTGELFF.

The J gene is TRBJ2-7, the V gene TRBV19, with D possibly being TRBD2 (6 bases). There are 15 residues in the CDR3. With 4 bases removed from V and 2 bases from J, the gap between germline ends came to 15 bases. In germline, CDR1 is LNHDA, CDR2 SQIVND (reference sequence). As DNA, the CDR3 is TGTGCCAGTAGTACCCCGTCGGCGGGAACCTACGAGCAGTACTTC. Its translation: CASSTPSAGTYEQYF. The full variable domain, with the rest looked up from reference TRBV19 and TRBJ2-7, is DGGITQSPKYLFRKEGQNVTLSCEQNLNHDAMYWYRQDPGQGLRLIYYSQIVNDFQKGDIAEGYSVSREKKESFPLTVTSAQKNPTAFYLCASSTPSAGTYEQYFGPGTRLTVT.

This rearrangement joins TRBV27 to TRBJ2-5, with 12 bases lining up with TRBD2. With the DNA end fitting TRBJ2-7 better, the J assignment may be wrong. The CDR3 contains 14 residues. Germline V gene lookup returns CDR1 MNHEY and CDR2 SMNVEV (reference sequence). CDR3 DNA: TGTGCCAGCACCCAGACTAGCGGGAGCCGCGAGCAGTACTTC. As protein: CASTQTSGSREQYF.

The gene calls are TRBV18 and TRBJ1-1; a possible D gene is TRBD1 (5 bases). Trimming cost V 6 bases and J 4 bases, with 12 bases left between them. CDR1 is KGHSH and CDR2 is LQKENI in the germline V gene. The CDR3 contains 13 residues. CDR3 sequence: CASSGRGGTEAFF. The DNA of the CDR3 is TGTGCCAGCTCCGGGAGGGGCGGCACTGAAGCTTTCTTT.

This chain connects TRBV4-1 to TRBJ2-1; the D is unclear. CDR1 is MGHRA, CDR2 YSYEKL, per germline. V was cut by 3 bases and J by 4 bases, with 13 bases left in between. The CDR3 extends over 15 amino acids. CDR3 region: CASSHRSDPYNEQFF. The CDR3 DNA reads as TGCGCCAGCAGCCATAGAAGCGACCCATACAATGAGCAGTTCTTC.